This entry lists 7 T cell receptor beta chains sequenced from one sample in a study of blood T cells in healthy people across ages. For the second PCR, which ran for about 6 to 11 cycles, a sample-barcoded 5' primer and a J-beta primer mix were used. Each CDR3 protein gets one entry after TCRdb re-called the 5' RACE reads with MiXCR. The sample has about 640,000 distinct CDR3 sequences; 25% to 30% are singletons. Sequencing used blood. The receptor source for this set is a woman aged 80 or over in good health.

The rearrangement uses TRBV10-3 and TRBJ2-3; unclear D gene. V lost 0 bases, J lost 6 bases, and 7 bases lay in between. Germline V gene data show CDR1 as ENHRY and CDR2 as SYGVKD. This CDR3 region has 13 residues. DNA of the CDR3: TGTGCCATCAGTGAGTCGGTATGGGATACGCAGTATTTT. Its translation is CAISESVWDTQYF.

This clonotype was observed at least ten times. The rearrangement links TRBV3-1 to TRBJ2-5; D gene uncertain. The CDR3 contains 14 residues. Trimming cost V 4 bases and J 6 bases, with 15 bases left between them. Germline loops: CDR1 LGHDT, CDR2 YNNKEL (reference sequence). The CDR3, as DNA: TGTGCCAGCAGCCGGGCGCACCCCGGGCAGACCCAGTACTTC. As protein: CASSRAHPGQTQYF.

The sample holds many counts of this clonotype. This chain links TRBV20-1 with TRBJ2-7; perhaps D is TRBD1 or TRBD2 (5 bases each). In germline, CDR1 is DFQATT, CDR2 SNEGSKA (reference sequence). This CDR3 is 12 amino acids long. Trimming removed 5 bases at V and 0 bases at J, with 8 bases between. CDR3 bases: TGCAGTGCTTCCGGGACCTCCTACGAGCAGTACTTC. Amino acid sequence: CSASGTSYEQYF.

V is TRBV27 and J is TRBJ2-1; 9 nucleotides line up with TRBD1. CDR3 length equals 15 residues. Germline assignment: CDR1 MNHEY and CDR2 SMNVEV (reference sequence). V dropped 2 bases and J dropped 7; count of bases not matched to a gene: 6. In DNA, the CDR3 is TGTGCCAGCAGTTTACGGACAGGGGAAAGGAATGAGCAGTTCTTC. Translation gives CASSLRTGERNEQFF.

This clonotype has only a few counts. A single base separates this from a much larger clone, so it may be a read error. The chain combines TRBV6-5 with TRBJ2-7; 8 nucleotides align to TRBD1. Germline assignment: CDR1 MNHEY and CDR2 SVGAGI. Unmatched junction bases numbered 14, after V lost 6 bases and J lost 7 bases. The CDR3 spans 15 residues. The CDR3 coding sequence is TGTGCCAGCAGATACCAGGGGGCGCGCTACAATGAGCAGTACTTC. This gives the protein CASRYQGARYNEQYF.

The chain recombines TRBV6-5 with TRBJ1-3, with D possibly TRBD1 on 5 matching bases. There are 14 residues in the CDR3. From germline, CDR1 is MNHEY and CDR2 SVGAGI. The V and J ends lost 5 bases and 2 bases respectively, with 10 bases between them. The CDR3 sequence: CASSNGGAGNTIYF. The DNA of the CDR3 is TGTGCCAGCAGTAACGGGGGGGCTGGAAACACCATATATTTT.

V usage is TRBV6-1 and J usage is TRBJ2-1; D not certain. Germline CDR1 and CDR2: MNHNS and SASEGT. The CDR3 loop spans 14 amino acids. Trimming removed 6 bases from V and 9 bases from J, with 18 bases in between. The CDR3 spells CASSPVLRAVEQFF. The CDR3 region has the DNA TGTGCCAGCAGCCCAGTCTTAAGGGCTGTTGAGCAGTTCTTC.